The 27 T cell receptor beta chains listed next were all sequenced from one sample in a study of CD8 T cells in ankylosing spondylitis (dated by TCRdb to the late 2010s). Broader findings and caveats from the paper: Blood from ankylosing spondylitis patients appeared to be characterized by a TCR beta motif composed of 7 to 9 highly homologous amino acid variants.

No antigens are known for them. The library was produced with 5' RACE. These reads were obtained on an Illumina HiSeq 2500. The raw public data were reprocessed by TCRdb itself: fastp quality trimming at Q25, MiXCR clonotype calling, in-frame beta chains only. Under each unique CDR3 protein, matching rows form one entry showing the most common genes and DNA. Here the sample has fewer than 750,000 distinct CDR3 sequences; around a fifth occur a single time. Of the sample, approximately 18% is held by the ten largest clones. The sequencing sample was made of blood, either unsorted or a sorted T cell fraction (not recorded which). Receptors were obtained from a male donor with ankylosing spondylitis.

The J gene is TRBJ2-2, the V gene TRBV7-3; D might be TRBD1 (6 bases). Trimming shortened V by 1 base and J by 5 bases, and 17 bases separated the two germline ends. CDR1 SGHTA and CDR2 FQGTGA come from the germline V gene. The CDR3 has 17 residues. The CDR3 DNA follows: TGTGCCAGCAGCTTAAAGGGTTGGGACACCTCTACCGGGGAGCTGTTTTTT. This gives the protein CASSLKGWDTSTGELFF.

This clonotype occurred many times. The CDR3 loop is CASSLAGSPDTQYF. The CDR3 DNA is TGTGCCAGCAGTTTAGCGGGATCCCCAGATACGCAGTATTTT. V gene TRBV12-3 or TRBV12-4 combines with J gene TRBJ2-3; no reliable D call. This CDR3 region has 14 residues. V was clipped by 0 bases and J by 4 bases, with 8 bases between them.

The rearrangement joins TRBV20-1 to TRBJ1-2, with TRBD1 identical over 9 bases. This CDR3 has 13 amino acids. Germline CDR1 is DFQATT and CDR2 is SNEGSKA (reference sequence). With 0 bases clipped from V and 7 bases from J, the junction kept 3 bases outside the gene matches. CDR3 in amino acids: CSAREQGAGGYTF. The CDR3 nucleotides are TGCAGTGCTAGAGAACAGGGGGCGGGTGGCTACACCTTC.

J is TRBJ2-1 and V is TRBV7-2; weak D call: TRBD2 (6 bases). V lost 7 bases and J lost 2, with 12 bases in between. Germline V gives CDR1 SGHTA, CDR2 FQGNSA. This CDR3 comprises 14 residues. In DNA form, the CDR3 reads TGTGCCAGCAAGCCTCTAGCGCCCTACAATGAGCAGTTCTTC. Translation: CASKPLAPYNEQFF.

The chain uses TRBV24-1 and TRBJ2-1; 8 positions match TRBD1. Germline V CDR1 and CDR2: KGHDR, SFDVKD. Unmatched junction bases numbered 10, after V lost 4 bases and J lost 0 bases. The CDR3 loop spans 18 amino acids. In DNA, the CDR3 is TGTGCCACCAGTGACCCGAAACTAGACAGGGGCTCCTACAATGAGCAGTTCTTC. As protein: CATSDPKLDRGSYNEQFF.

This clonotype was detected only a few times. This chain uses TRBV5-1 with TRBJ1-1; TRBD1 matches at 8 bases. The V gene's germline CDR1 is SGHRS and CDR2 YFSETQ. The CDR3 contains 14 residues. Losses at the gene ends were 0 bases for V and 7 bases for J; bases not matched to a gene: 5. The DNA for the CDR3 is TGCGCCAGCAGCTTGGGGGACAGGATCGATGAAGCTTTCTTT. It codes for CASSLGDRIDEAFF.

In its sample, this clonotype was seen a few times. The chain recombines TRBV20-1 with TRBJ2-5; 14 nucleotides line up with TRBD2. The CDR3 has 16 amino acids. Germline loops: CDR1 DFQATT, CDR2 SNEGSKA (reference sequence). The trim removed 3 bases at V and 6 bases at J, leaving 9 bases unmatched. As DNA, the CDR3 is TGCAGTGCTAGGCGGGGACTAGCGGGGGACGGGAAGACCCAGTACTTC. Its protein product is CSARRGLAGDGKTQYF.

This clonotype was observed many times. This rearrangement joins TRBV20-1 to TRBJ1-2; 9 positions match TRBD1. The CDR3 is made up of 13 amino acids. The junction had 3 bases not matched to a gene; V was cut back by 2 bases and J by 5 bases. Germline CDR1 is DFQATT and CDR2 is SNEGSKA (reference sequence). DNA for the CDR3: TGCAGTGCTAGATATGGGACAGGGTATGGCTACACCTTC. It is translated as CSARYGTGYGYTF.

This clonotype showed up just once. The chain joins TRBV25-1 to TRBJ2-1, with TRBD2 matching over 13 bases. From germline, CDR1 is MGHDK and CDR2 SYGVNS. J lost 7 bases, V lost 5 bases, and 8 bases had no gene match. CDR3 length equals 16 residues. DNA for the CDR3: TGTGCCAGCAGTCAAAGACTAGCGGGAGGTCAGAATGAGCAGTTCTTC. This codes for CASSQRLAGGQNEQFF.

The table lists this clonotype with many counts. J is TRBJ2-7 and V is TRBV11-2; unclear D gene. Germline V lookup: CDR1 SGHAT, CDR2 FQNNGV. This CDR3 contains 12 residues. V lost 8 bases, J lost 0 bases, and 8 bases lay in between. The CDR3 protein is CASSPLSYEQYF. The CDR3 nucleotides are TGTGCCAGCTCACCTCTCTCCTACGAGCAGTACTTC.

The rearrangement joins TRBV2 to TRBJ2-7; D gene uncertain. Trimming took off 4 bases at V and 6 bases at J, with 10 bases between the two ends. The CDR3 consists of 12 residues. CDR1 is SNHLY, CDR2 FYNNEI, per germline. This CDR3 is CASSVSEIEQYF. The DNA of the CDR3 is TGTGCCAGCAGTGTCTCTGAGATCGAGCAGTACTTC.

This clonotype came up many times. This chain joins TRBV12-3 or TRBV12-4 and TRBJ2-5; 9 bases align to TRBD1. The junction had 4 bases not matched to a gene; V was cut back by 6 bases and J by 5 bases. The CDR3 extends over 13 amino acids. The CDR3 loop reads CASRPGQGETQYF. The CDR3 DNA sequence: TGTGCCAGCAGGCCCGGACAGGGGGAGACCCAGTACTTC.

This clonotype was seen many times. The chain is built from TRBV27 and TRBJ2-7, with D possibly TRBD1 on 7 matching bases. Germline CDR1 is MNHEY and CDR2 is SMNVEV (reference sequence). The CDR3 runs to 15 residues. Trimming cost V 2 bases and J 3 bases, with 14 bases left between them. The CDR3 region is CASSLAAGGLYEQYF. The CDR3 region has the DNA TGTGCCAGCAGTTTAGCGGCAGGGGGACTCTACGAGCAGTACTTC.

The J gene is TRBJ2-7, the V gene TRBV11-2, with 7 bases that match TRBD1. CDR1 SGHAT and CDR2 FQNNGV come from the germline V gene. V lost 4 bases and J lost 2; bases outside the gene matches: 5. The CDR3 has 14 amino acids. The CDR3 region is CASSSGTDTYEQYF. The CDR3 nucleotides are TGTGCCAGCAGCTCCGGGACAGACACCTACGAGCAGTACTTC. Using reference TRBV11-2 and TRBJ2-7 for the parts outside the CDR3, the full variable domain is EAGVAQSPRYKIIEKRQSVAFWCNPISGHATLYWYQQILGQGPKLLIQFQNNGVVDDSQLPKDRFSAERLKGVDSTLKIQPAKLEDSAVYLCASSSGTDTYEQYFGPGTRLTVT.

This clonotype was observed a few times. The CDR3 coding sequence is TGTGCCAGCTCCTCGGGGTGGGAGACCGATACGCAGTATTTT. This gives the protein CASSSGWETDTQYF. This sequence joins TRBV5-5 and TRBJ2-3, with a possible D match to TRBD2 (5 bases). The germline V gene encodes CDR1 SGHKS and CDR2 YYEKEE (reference sequence). The CDR3 extends over 14 amino acids. V gave up 7 bases and J gave up 6 bases, with 18 bases separating them. Full variable domain (rest looked up from reference TRBV5-5 and TRBJ2-3): DAGVTQSPTHLIKTRGQQVTLRCSPISGHKSVSWYQQVLGQGPQFIFQYYEKEERGRGNFPDRFSARQFPNYSSELNVNALLLGDSALYLCASSSGWETDTQYFGPGTRLTVL.

This sequence joins TRBV11-2 and TRBJ2-5; 7 bases line up with TRBD2. The CDR3 is 15 residues long. The ends lost 4 bases at V and 1 base at J; junction bases unmatched: 6. Germline CDR1 and CDR2: SGHAT and FQNNGV. The CDR3 loop is CASSSRPSGQETQYF. The CDR3 nucleotides are TGTGCCAGCAGCTCACGGCCTAGCGGCCAAGAGACCCAGTACTTC.

CDR3 DNA: TGTGCCAGCAGCGCCACAGGGTTTCAAGAGACCCAGTACTTC. Protein: CASSATGFQETQYF. V gene TRBV7-2 combines with J gene TRBJ2-5; maybe TRBD1 (6 bases). V lost 5 bases, J lost 2 bases, and 12 bases lay in between. Germline lookup yields CDR1 SGHTA and CDR2 FQGNSA. This CDR3 has 14 residues.

The table lists this clonotype with a few counts. The chain has TRBV10-3 and TRBJ2-1, with D possibly being TRBD2 (6 bases). This CDR3 comprises 13 residues. Germline V gene sequence: CDR1 ENHRY, CDR2 SYGVKD. The V end lost 4 bases, the J end lost 8 bases, and 12 bases lay between the germline ends. The CDR3 DNA sequence: TGTGCCATCAGTGTGGCTAGGGAGGATGAGCAGTTCTTC. This sequence encodes CAISVAREDEQFF.

This clonotype was found a few times. The chain combines TRBV25-1 with TRBJ2-1, with D possibly matching TRBD2 (7 bases). Germline V gene data show CDR1 as MGHDK and CDR2 as SYGVNS. V lost 6 bases to trimming and J lost 2 bases, with 14 bases between them. This CDR3 has 15 residues. CDR3 DNA sequence: TGTGCCAGCAGCAGGGGAGGGGGGCCCTACAATGAGCAGTTCTTC. Protein product: CASSRGGGPYNEQFF. The variable domain in full, with the rest retrieved from reference TRBV25-1 and TRBJ2-1, is EADIYQTPRYLVIGTGKKITLECSQTMGHDKMYWYQQDPGMELHLIHYSYGVNSTEKGDLSSESTVSRIRTEHFPLTLESARPSHTSQYLCASSRGGGPYNEQFFGPGTRLTVL.

The J gene is TRBJ2-7, the V gene TRBV20-1, with 14 positions matching TRBD2. The CDR3 is 15 amino acids. With V trimmed by 4 bases and J by 2 bases, 4 bases remained unmatched. The germline V gene has CDR1 DFQATT and CDR2 SNEGSKA (reference sequence). CDR3 DNA: TGCAGTGCTATAGGACTAGCGGGGGGCACCTACGAGCAGTACTTC. It specifies CSAIGLAGGTYEQYF.

This clonotype turned up a few times. The chain is built from TRBV7-9 and TRBJ1-3, with 7 bases aligning to TRBD1. J lost 3 bases, V lost 5 bases, and 4 bases had no gene match. Germline CDR1 SEHNR, CDR2 FQNEAQ (reference sequence). This CDR3 spans 14 amino acids. The DNA for the CDR3 is TGTGCCAGCAGCGCCGGACAGGTTGGAAACACCATATATTTT. Amino acids: CASSAGQVGNTIYF.

This clonotype has only a few counts. The genes are TRBV5-5 and TRBJ1-1; TRBD1 matches at 9 bases. The CDR3 is made up of 15 amino acids. Per the germline V gene, CDR1 is SGHKS and CDR2 is YYEKEE (reference sequence). V lost 4 bases to trimming and J lost 5 bases; unmatched junction nucleotides: 9. CDR3 coding DNA: TGTGCCAGCAGCACCCTGGACAGGGGTGGGACTGAAGCTTTCTTT. Amino acid sequence: CASSTLDRGGTEAFF.

The gene calls are TRBV6-2 or TRBV6-3 and TRBJ1-6; 8 bases are shared with TRBD1. After removal of 7 bases from V and 7 bases from J, the junction contained 9 bases not matched to a gene. Germline V CDR1 and CDR2: MNHEY, SVGEGT. There are 15 residues in the CDR3. CDR3 DNA: TGTGCCAGCACCGGACAGGGTCACGGGAATTCACCCCTCCACTTT. This sequence encodes CASTGQGHGNSPLHF.

J is TRBJ1-5 and V is TRBV20-1, with D maybe TRBD1 (5 bases). The CDR3 has 14 residues. V lost 6 bases to trimming and J lost 5 bases, with 17 bases between them. Germline CDR1 DFQATT, CDR2 SNEGSKA (reference sequence). CDR3 in amino acids: CSAPGLRGDQPQHF. CDR3 bases: TGCAGTGCCCCCGGGCTTAGGGGAGATCAGCCCCAGCATTTT.

This clonotype was counted at least ten times. The V gene is TRBV6-4, the J gene TRBJ2-3; tentatively, D is TRBD1 (5 bases). The CDR3 has 15 amino acids. Trimming left V 3 bases short and J 1 base short, with 11 bases between. Germline loops: CDR1 MRHNA, CDR2 SNTAGT. CDR3 sequence: CASSEQASGTDTQYF. CDR3 sequence (DNA): TGTGCCAGCAGTGAACAGGCCTCTGGCACAGATACGCAGTATTTT.

This clonotype appeared a few times. CDR3 protein: CASSPGRVLSYEQYF. The CDR3 DNA is TGTGCCAGCAGCCCCGGACGGGTTCTTTCCTACGAGCAGTACTTC. The chain combines TRBV3-1 with TRBJ2-7; D is unresolved. CDR1 LGHDT and CDR2 YNNKEL come from the germline V gene (reference sequence). The CDR3 covers 15 residues. V lost 4 bases to trimming and J lost 1 base, with 14 bases between them.

This clonotype came up a few times. The chain recombines TRBV25-1 with TRBJ1-2; 8 bases are shared with TRBD1. CDR1 MGHDK and CDR2 SYGVNS come from the germline V gene. V lost 10 bases and J lost 4; bases outside the gene matches: 5. The CDR3 is 12 amino acids. The CDR3 loop reads CAKRTGTYGYTF. CDR3 DNA: TGTGCCAAACGGACAGGGACCTATGGCTACACCTTC.